The clone carrying this T cell receptor (beta chain) was seen at least ten times. Its antigen is unknown. The entry originates in a study of T cells in Graves' hyperthyroidism and ophthalmopathy. Points from the study as a whole: The model's output predicted ophthalmopathy at a median of roughly seven months prior to onset.

Amplified TCR beta CDR3 regions derived from RNA transcripts. TCR CDR3 underwent first-round RT-PCR with the HTBI primer set. Each CDR3 protein gets one entry after TCRdb re-called the multiplex PCR reads with MiXCR. The sample shows about 200,000 distinct CDR3 sequences, about a sixth of them seen only once. V lost 5 bases, J lost 6 bases, and 11 bases lay in between. The CDR3 is 13 amino acids. Germline V gene lookup returns CDR1 SGHAT and CDR2 FQNNGV. Sequencing input: blood. This receptor was obtained from a woman in her forties or fifties with Graves' hyperthyroidism. The chain carries TRBV11-2 and TRBJ2-1; no clear D gene. In DNA, the CDR3 is TGTGCCAGCAGCACCCGGACGGGCAATGAGCAGTTCTTC. It yields the protein CASSTRTGNEQFF.